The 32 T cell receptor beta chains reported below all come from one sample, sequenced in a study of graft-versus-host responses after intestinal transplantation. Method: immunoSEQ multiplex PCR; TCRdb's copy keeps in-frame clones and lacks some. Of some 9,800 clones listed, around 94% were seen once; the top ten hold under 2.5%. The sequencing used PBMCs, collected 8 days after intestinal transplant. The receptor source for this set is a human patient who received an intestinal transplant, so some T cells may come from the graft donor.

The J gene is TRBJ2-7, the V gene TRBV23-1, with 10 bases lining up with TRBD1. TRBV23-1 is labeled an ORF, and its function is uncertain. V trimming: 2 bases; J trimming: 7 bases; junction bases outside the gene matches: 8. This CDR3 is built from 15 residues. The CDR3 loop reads CASSQPDRGSGEQYF. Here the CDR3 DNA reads TGCGCCAGCAGTCAACCGGACAGGGGGAGCGGTGAGCAGTACTTC.

CDR3: CASSDHGNEKLFF. CDR3 coding DNA: TGCGCCAGCTCCGACCACGGAAATGAAAAACTGTTTTTT. The chain combines TRBV4-1 with TRBJ1-4, with unresolved D. Germline V CDR1 and CDR2: MGHRA, YSYEKL. The ends were cut back, 8 bases at V and 5 bases at J, with 12 bases in the middle. CDR3 size: 13 residues.

The CDR3 here is CASRRAGGTDTQYF. CDR3 nucleotides: TGTGCCAGCAGACGGGCAGGGGGTACAGATACGCAGTATTTT. The gene calls are TRBV5-8 and TRBJ2-3; 7 bases align to TRBD1. CDR3 length equals 14 residues. With V trimmed by 5 bases and J by 3 bases, 6 bases remained unmatched. Germline lookup yields CDR1 SGHTS and CDR2 YDEGEE.

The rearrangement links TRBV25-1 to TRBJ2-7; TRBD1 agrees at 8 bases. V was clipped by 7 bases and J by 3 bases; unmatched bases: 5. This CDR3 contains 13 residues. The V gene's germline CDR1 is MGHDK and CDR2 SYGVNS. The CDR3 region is CASTGTGYYEQYF. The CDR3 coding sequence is TGTGCCAGCACCGGGACAGGATACTACGAGCAGTACTTC.

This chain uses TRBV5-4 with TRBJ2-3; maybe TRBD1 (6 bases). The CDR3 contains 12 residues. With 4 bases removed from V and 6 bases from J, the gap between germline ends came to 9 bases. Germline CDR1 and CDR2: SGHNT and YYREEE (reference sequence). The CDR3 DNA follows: TGTGCCAGCAGCGCTACAGGGGATACGCAGTATTTT. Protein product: CASSATGDTQYF.

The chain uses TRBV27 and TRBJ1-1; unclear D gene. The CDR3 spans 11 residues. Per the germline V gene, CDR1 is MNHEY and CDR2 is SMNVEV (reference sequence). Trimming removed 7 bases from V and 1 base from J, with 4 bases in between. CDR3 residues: CASKGNTEAFF. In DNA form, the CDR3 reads TGTGCCAGCAAAGGGAACACTGAAGCTTTCTTT.

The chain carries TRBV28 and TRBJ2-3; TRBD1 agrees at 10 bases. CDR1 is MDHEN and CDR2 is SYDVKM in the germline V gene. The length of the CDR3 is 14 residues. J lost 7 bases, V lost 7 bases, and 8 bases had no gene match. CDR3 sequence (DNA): TGTGCCAGCATCCGGGACAGGGGAACAAATACGCAGTATTTT. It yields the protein CASIRDRGTNTQYF. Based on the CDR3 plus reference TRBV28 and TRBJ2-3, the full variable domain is DVKVTQSSRYLVKRTGEKVFLECVQDMDHENMFWYRQDPGLGLRLIYFSYDVKMKEKGDIPEGYSVSREKKERFSLILESASTNQTSMYLCASIRDRGTNTQYFGPGTRLTVL.

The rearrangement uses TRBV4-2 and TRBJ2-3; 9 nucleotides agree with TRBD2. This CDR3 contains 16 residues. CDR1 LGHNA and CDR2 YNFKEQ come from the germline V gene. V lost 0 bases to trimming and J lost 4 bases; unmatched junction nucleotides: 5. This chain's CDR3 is CASSQDLVAGADTQYF. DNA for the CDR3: TGTGCCAGCAGCCAAGACTTAGTAGCGGGAGCAGATACGCAGTATTTT.

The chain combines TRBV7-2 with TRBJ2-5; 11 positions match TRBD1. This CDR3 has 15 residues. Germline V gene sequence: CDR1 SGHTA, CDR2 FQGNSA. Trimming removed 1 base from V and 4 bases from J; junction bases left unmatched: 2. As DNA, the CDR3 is TGTGCCAGCAGCTTAGTGGGGACAGGGGGAGAGACCCAGTACTTC. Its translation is CASSLVGTGGETQYF.

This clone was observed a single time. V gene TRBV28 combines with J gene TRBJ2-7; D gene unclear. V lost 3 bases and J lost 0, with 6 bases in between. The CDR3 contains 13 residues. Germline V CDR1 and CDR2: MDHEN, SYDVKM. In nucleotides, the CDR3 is TGTGCCAGCAGTTTGGGTCCCTCCTACGAGCAGTACTTC. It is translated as CASSLGPSYEQYF.

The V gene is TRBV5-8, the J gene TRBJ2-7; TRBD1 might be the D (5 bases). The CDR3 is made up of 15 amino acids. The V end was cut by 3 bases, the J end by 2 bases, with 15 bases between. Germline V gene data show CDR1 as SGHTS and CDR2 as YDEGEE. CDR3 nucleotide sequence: TGTGCCAGCAGCTCGTGGGGCGCAGATACCTACGAGCAGTACTTC. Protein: CASSSWGADTYEQYF.

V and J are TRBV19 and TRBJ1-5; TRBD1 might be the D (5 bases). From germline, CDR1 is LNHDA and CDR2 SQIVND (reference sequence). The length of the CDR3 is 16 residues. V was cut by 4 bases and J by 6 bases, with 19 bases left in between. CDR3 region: CASSTWGRGDRQPQHF. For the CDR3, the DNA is TGTGCCAGTAGTACATGGGGGAGAGGGGATCGTCAGCCCCAGCATTTT. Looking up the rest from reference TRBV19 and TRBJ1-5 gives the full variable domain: DGGITQSPKYLFRKEGQNVTLSCEQNLNHDAMYWYRQDPGQGLRLIYYSQIVNDFQKGDIAEGYSVSREKKESFPLTVTSAQKNPTAFYLCASSTWGRGDRQPQHFGDGTRLSIL.

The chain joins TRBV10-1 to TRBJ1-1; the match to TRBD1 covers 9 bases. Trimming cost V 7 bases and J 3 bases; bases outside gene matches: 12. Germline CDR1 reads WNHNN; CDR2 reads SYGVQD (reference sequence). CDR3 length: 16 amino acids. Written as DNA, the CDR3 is TGCGCCAGCACCGCGGGACAGGGCGTTTGTGACACTGAAGCTTTCTTT. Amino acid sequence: CASTAGQGVCDTEAFF.

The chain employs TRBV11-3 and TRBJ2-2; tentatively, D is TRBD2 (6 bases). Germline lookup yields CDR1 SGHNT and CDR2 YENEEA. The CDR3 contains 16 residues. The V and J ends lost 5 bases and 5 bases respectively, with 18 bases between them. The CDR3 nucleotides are TGTGCCAGCAGCCCGAGTCGCGGGATGGGGACCGGGGAGCTGTTTTTT. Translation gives CASSPSRGMGTGELFF.

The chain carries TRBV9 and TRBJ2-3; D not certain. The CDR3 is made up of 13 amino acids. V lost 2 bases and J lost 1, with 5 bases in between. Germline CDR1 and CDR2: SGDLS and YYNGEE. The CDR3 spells CASSVTRTDTQYF. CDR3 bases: TGTGCCAGCAGCGTGACCCGCACAGATACGCAGTATTTT. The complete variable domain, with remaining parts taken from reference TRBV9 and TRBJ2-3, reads DSGVTQTPKHLITATGQRVTLRCSPRSGDLSVYWYQQSLDQGLQFLIQYYNGEERAKGNILERFSAQQFPDLHSELNLSSLELGDSALYFCASSVTRTDTQYFGPGTRLTVL.

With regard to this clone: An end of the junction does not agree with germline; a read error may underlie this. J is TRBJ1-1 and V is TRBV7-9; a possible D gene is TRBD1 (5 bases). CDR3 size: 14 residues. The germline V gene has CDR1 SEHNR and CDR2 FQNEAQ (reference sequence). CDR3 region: CASSPWGVNTEAFF. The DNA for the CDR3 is TGTGCCAGCAGTCCCTGGGGGGTGAATACTGAAGCTTTCTTT.

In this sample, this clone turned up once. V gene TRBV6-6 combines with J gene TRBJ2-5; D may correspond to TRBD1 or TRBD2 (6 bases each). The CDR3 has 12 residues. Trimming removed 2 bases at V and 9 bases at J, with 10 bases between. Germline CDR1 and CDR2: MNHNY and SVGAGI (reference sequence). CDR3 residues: CASSYEGEAQYF. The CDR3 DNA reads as TGTGCCAGCAGTTACGAGGGGGAGGCCCAGTACTTC.

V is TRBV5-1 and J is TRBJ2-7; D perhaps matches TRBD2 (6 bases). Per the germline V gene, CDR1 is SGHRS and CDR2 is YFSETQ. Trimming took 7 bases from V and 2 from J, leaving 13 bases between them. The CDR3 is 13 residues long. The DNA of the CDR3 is TGCGCCAGCCGATGGTTAGCGGCCTACGAGCAGTACTTC. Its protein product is CASRWLAAYEQYF.

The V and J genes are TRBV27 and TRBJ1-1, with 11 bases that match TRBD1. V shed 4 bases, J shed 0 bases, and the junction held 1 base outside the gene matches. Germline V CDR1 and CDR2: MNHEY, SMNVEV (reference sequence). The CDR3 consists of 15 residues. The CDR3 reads CASSWDRGMNTEAFF. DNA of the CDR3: TGTGCCAGCAGTTGGGACAGGGGGATGAACACTGAAGCTTTCTTT.

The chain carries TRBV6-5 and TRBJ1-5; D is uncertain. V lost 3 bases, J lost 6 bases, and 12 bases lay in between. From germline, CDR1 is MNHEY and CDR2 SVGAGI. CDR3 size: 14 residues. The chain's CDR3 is CASSYLGIGQPQHF. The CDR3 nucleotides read TGTGCCAGCAGTTATTTGGGAATTGGTCAGCCCCAGCATTTT.

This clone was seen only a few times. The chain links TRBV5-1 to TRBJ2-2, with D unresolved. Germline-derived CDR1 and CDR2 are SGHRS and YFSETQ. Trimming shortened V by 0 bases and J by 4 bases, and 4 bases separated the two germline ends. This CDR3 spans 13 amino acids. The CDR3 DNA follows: TGCGCCAGCAGCTTGGGGGTCACCGGGGAGCTGTTTTTT. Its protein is CASSLGVTGELFF. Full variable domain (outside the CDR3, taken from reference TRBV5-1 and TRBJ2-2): KAGVTQTPRYLIKTRGQQVTLSCSPISGHRSVSWYQQTPGQGLQFLFEYFSETQRNKGNFPGRFSGRQFSNSRSEMNVSTLELGDSALYLCASSLGVTGELFFGEGSRLTVL.

This chain's CDR3 is CASSLFEVNQPQHF. CDR3 coding DNA: TGTGCCAGCAGCTTATTTGAGGTGAATCAGCCCCAGCATTTT. V and J are TRBV11-3 and TRBJ1-5; D is unclear. Germline CDR1 and CDR2: SGHNT and YENEEA. The V gene lost 2 bases and the J gene lost 4 bases, with 9 bases spanning the gap. This CDR3 contains 14 residues.

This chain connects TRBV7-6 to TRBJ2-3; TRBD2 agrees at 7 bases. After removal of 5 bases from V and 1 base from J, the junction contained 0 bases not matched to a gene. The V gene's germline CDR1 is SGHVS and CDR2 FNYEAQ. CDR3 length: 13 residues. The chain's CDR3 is CASSGGGTDTQYF. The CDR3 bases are TGTGCCAGCAGCGGGGGGGGCACAGATACGCAGTATTTT.

CDR3 nucleotides: TGTGCCAGCAGCCCCCCTACCAGGACGGAAACTTCTAACTATGGCTACACCTTC. It encodes CASSPPTRTETSNYGYTF. The rearrangement uses TRBV2 and TRBJ1-2; no clear D gene. The ends were cut back, 6 bases at V and 0 bases at J, with 23 bases in the middle. Germline V CDR1 and CDR2: SNHLY, FYNNEI. CDR3 length equals 18 residues.

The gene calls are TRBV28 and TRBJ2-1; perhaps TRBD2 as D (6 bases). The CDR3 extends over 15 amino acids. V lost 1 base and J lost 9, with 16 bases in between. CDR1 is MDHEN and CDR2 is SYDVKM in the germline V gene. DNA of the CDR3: TGTGCCAGCAGTTTATTTGAGGCAGGGCGGGGTGAGCAGTTCTTC. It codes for CASSLFEAGRGEQFF.

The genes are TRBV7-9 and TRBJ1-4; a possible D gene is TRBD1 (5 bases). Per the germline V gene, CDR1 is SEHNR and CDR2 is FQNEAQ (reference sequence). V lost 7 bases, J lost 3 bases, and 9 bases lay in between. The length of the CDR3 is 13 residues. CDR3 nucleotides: TGTGCCAGCAAGGGGACCGCTAATGAAAAACTGTTTTTT. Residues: CASKGTANEKLFF. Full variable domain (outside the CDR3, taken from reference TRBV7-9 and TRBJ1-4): DTGVSQNPRHKITKRGQNVTFRCDPISEHNRLYWYRQTLGQGPEFLTYFQNEAQLEKSRLLSDRFSAERPKGSFSTLEIQRTEQGDSAMYLCASKGTANEKLFFGSGTQLSVL.

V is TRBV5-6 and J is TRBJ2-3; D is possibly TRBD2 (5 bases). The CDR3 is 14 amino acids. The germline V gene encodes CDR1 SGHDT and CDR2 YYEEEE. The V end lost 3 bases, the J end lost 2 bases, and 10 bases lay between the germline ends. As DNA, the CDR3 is TGTGCCAGCAGCTCCCCGGGAAACACAGATACGCAGTATTTT. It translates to CASSSPGNTDTQYF.

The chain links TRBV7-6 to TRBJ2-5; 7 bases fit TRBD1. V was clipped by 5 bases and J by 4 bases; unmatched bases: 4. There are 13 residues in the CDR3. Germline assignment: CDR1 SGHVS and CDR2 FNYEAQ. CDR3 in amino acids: CASSQTGAETQYF. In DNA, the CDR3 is TGTGCCAGCAGCCAAACAGGGGCAGAGACCCAGTACTTC.

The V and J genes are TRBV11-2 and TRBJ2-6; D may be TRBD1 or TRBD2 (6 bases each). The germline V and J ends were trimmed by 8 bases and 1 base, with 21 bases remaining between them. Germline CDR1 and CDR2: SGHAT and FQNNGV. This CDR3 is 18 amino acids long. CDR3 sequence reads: CASSDPVGGISGANVLTF. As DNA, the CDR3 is TGTGCCAGCTCAGACCCTGTAGGGGGGATATCTGGGGCCAACGTCCTGACTTTC.

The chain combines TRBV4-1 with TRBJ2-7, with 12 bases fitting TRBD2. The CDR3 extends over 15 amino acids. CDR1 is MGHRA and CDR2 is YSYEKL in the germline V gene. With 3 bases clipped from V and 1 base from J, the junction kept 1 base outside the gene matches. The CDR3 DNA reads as TGCGCCAGCAGCCATCTAGCGGGAGGGTCCTACGAGCAGTACTTC. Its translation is CASSHLAGGSYEQYF.

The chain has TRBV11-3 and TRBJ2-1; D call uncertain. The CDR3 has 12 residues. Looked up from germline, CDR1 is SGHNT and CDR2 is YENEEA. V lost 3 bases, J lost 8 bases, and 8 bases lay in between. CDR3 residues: CASSFLGYEQFF. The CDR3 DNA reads TGTGCCAGCAGCTTTTTGGGATATGAGCAGTTCTTC.

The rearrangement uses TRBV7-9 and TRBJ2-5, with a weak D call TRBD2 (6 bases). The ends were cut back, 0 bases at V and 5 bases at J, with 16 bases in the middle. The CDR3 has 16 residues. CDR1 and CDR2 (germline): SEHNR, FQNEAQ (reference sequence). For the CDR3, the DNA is TGTGCCAGCAGCTTAGCGTTATCGGGGGTTCTCGAGACCCAGTACTTC. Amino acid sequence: CASSLALSGVLETQYF.